The source of this TCR beta chain is a study of cytomegalovirus exposure and HLA in healthy donors. Study-wide findings and caveats: Some V segments could not be told apart, so they were left out, TRBV6-2 and TRBV6-3 among them. When a later analysis compared HLA-associated TCR beta chains with equally common others, the HLA-associated chains turned out to be more clonally expanded and to have lower generation probabilities.

The PCR used 60 Vbeta and 13 Jbeta primers. Measured with immunoSEQ multiplex PCR; TCRdb has only the in-frame clones, and not every one. The table lists about 160,000 clones, 70% to 85% of them singletons. The CDR3 has 16 amino acids. V trimming: 1 base; J trimming: 0 bases; junction bases outside the gene matches: 0. CDR1 is SGHRS, CDR2 YFSETQ, per germline. Only one count was recorded for this clone. Its antigen is still unknown. Other DNA variants within this sample encode the same CDR3. The chain uses TRBV5-1 and TRBJ2-2; 10 bases agree with TRBD2. The specimen was PBMCs. The source is a man in his forties in good health and CMV-seronegative. CDR3 residues: CASSLTSGANTGELFF. The CDR3 region has the DNA TGCGCCAGCAGCTTGACTAGCGGGGCGAACACCGGGGAGCTGTTTTTT.